This T cell receptor (beta chain) was obtained from a study of blood T cell repertoires in COVID-19. Study overall: Acute-phase and convalescent COVID-19 samples originated in the United States, Italy and Spain. Sources were T cells, B-cell-depleted T cells, or PBMCs; the material itself was cDNA or gDNA.

In the authors' workflow: Amplification with reference gene primers provided the estimates of nucleated cell counts. Data came from immunoSEQ multiplex PCR; TCRdb stores just in-frame clones and leaves some out. For V, J and clone size, that table is used; D and trimming come from the DNA. The data hold about 28,000 clones, with around nine tenths observed a single time. Trimming took 5 bases from V and 0 from J, leaving 11 bases between them. The germline gives CDR1 SGHAT, CDR2 FQNNGV. The CDR3 sequence is 15 residues long. Input material: peripheral blood. This TCR was sampled from a human donor in a cohort sampled during active COVID-19. The V and J genes are TRBV11-2 and TRBJ2-4, with D maybe TRBD2 (6 bases). The CDR3 sequence is CASSPGVLAKNIQYF. In DNA form, the CDR3 reads TGTGCCAGCAGCCCGGGAGTGCTAGCCAAAAACATTCAGTACTTC.